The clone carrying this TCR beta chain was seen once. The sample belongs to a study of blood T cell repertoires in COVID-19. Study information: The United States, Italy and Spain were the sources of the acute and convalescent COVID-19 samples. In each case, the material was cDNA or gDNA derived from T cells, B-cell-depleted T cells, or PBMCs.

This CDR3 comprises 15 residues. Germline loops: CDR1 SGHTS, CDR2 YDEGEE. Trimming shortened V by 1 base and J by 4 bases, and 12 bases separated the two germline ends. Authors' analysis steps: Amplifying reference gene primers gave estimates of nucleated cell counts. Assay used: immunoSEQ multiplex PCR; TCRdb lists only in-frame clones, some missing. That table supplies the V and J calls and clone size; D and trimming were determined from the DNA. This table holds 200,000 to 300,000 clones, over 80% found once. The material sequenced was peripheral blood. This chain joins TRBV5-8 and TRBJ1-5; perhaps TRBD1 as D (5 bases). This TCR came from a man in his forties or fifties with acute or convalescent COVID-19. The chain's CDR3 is CASSLMQGNNQPQHF. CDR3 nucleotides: TGTGCCAGCAGCTTGATGCAGGGCAATAATCAGCCCCAGCATTTT.